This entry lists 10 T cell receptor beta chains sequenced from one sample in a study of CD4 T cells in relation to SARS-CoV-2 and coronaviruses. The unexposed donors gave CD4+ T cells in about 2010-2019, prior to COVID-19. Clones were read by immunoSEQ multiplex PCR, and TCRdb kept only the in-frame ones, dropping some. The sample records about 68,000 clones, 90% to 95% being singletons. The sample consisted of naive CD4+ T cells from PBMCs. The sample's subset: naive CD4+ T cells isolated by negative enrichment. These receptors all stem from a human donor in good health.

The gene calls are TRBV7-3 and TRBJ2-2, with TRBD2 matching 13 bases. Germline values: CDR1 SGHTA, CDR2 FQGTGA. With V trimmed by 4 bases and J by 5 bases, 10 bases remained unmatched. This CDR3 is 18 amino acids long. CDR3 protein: CASSSPGTSGTRTGELFF. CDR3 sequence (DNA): TGTGCCAGCAGCTCCCCAGGGACTAGCGGGACACGGACCGGGGAGCTGTTTTTT.

The CDR3 spells CASSSQGNTEAFF. The DNA for the CDR3 is TGCGCCAGCAGCAGTCAGGGGAACACTGAAGCTTTCTTT. The chain has TRBV5-1 and TRBJ1-1; D may be TRBD1 (5 bases). V lost 4 bases to trimming and J lost 1 base, with 8 bases between them. Germline V gene data show CDR1 as SGHRS and CDR2 as YFSETQ. The CDR3 loop spans 13 amino acids.

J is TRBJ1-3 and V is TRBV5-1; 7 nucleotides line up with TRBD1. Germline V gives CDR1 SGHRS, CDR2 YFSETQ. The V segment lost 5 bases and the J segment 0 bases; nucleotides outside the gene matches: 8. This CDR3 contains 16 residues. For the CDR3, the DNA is TGCGCCAGCAGAGATCGCCAGGGGGTCTCTGGAAACACCATATATTTT. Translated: CASRDRQGVSGNTIYF.

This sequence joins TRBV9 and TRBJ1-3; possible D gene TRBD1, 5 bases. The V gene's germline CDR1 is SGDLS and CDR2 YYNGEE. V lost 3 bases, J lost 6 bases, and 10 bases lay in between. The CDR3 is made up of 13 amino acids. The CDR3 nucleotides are TGTGCCAGCAGCGCCGGGACTAAAAACACCATATATTTT. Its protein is CASSAGTKNTIYF. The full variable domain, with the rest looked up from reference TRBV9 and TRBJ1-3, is DSGVTQTPKHLITATGQRVTLRCSPRSGDLSVYWYQQSLDQGLQFLIQYYNGEERAKGNILERFSAQQFPDLHSELNLSSLELGDSALYFCASSAGTKNTIYFGEGSWLTVV.

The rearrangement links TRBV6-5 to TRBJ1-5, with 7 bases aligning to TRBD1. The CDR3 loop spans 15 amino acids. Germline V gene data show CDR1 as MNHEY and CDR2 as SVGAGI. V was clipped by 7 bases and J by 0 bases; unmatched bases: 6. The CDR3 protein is CASKGQSYSNQPQHF. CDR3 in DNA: TGTGCCAGCAAGGGACAGAGTTATAGCAATCAGCCCCAGCATTTT.

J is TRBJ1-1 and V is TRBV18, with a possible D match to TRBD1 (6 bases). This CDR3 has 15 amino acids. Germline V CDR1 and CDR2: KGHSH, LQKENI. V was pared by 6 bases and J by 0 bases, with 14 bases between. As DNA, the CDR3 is TGTGCCAGCTCGCCTAACAGGGAGATGAACACTGAAGCTTTCTTT. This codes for CASSPNREMNTEAFF.

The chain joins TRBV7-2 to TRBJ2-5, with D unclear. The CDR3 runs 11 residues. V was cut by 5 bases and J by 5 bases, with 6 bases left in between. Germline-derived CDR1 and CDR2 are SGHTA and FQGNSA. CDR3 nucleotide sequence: TGTGCCAGCAGCGCCACCGAGACCCAGTACTTC. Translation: CASSATETQYF.

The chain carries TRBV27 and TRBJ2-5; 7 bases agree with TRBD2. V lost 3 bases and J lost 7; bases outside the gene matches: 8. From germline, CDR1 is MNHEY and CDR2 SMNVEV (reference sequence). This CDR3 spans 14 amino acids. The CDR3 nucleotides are TGTGCCAGCAGTTTTGGACCCAGGGAGGGGACCCAGTACTTC. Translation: CASSFGPREGTQYF.

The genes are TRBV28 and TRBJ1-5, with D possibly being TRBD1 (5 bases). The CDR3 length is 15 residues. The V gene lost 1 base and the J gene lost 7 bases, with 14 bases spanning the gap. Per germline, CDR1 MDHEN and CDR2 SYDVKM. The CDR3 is CASSLSTGGVQPQHF. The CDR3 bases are TGTGCCAGCAGTTTATCGACGGGGGGAGTCCAGCCCCAGCATTTT.

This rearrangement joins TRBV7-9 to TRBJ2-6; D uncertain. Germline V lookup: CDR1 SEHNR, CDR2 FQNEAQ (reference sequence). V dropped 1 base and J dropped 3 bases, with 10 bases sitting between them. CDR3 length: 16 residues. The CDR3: CASSLVLGRGANVLTF. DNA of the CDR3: TGTGCCAGCAGCTTAGTGCTGGGCCGTGGGGCCAACGTCCTGACTTTC.